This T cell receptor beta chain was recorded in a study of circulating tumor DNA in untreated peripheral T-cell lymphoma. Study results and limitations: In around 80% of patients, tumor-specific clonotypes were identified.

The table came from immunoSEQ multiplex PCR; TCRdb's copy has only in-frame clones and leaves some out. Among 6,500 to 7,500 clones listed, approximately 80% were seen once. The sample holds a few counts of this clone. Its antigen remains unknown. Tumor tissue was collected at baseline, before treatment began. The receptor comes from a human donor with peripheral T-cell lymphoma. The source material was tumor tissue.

The CDR3 region has the DNA TGCAGCGTATCGACCGGGACAGGGTATAATTCACCCCTCCACTTT. It translates to CSVSTGTGYNSPLHF. V gene TRBV29-1 combines with J gene TRBJ1-6; 9 bases line up with TRBD1. J was trimmed by 4 bases and V by 6 bases; bases with no gene match: 7. The CDR3 length is 15 residues. Germline assignment: CDR1 SQVTM and CDR2 ANQGSEA.